The 13 T cell receptor beta chains given below trace back to one sample, sequenced in a study of blood T cell repertoires in COVID-19. Generated by immunoSEQ multiplex PCR, the TCRdb table keeps only in-frame clones and is missing some. Of 180,000 or so clones in the sample, around 87% were seen once. The source material was peripheral blood. These receptors were obtained from a woman in her thirties with active or convalescent COVID-19.

J is TRBJ1-5 and V is TRBV5-1; TRBD1 aligns across 8 bases. The germline CDR1 and CDR2 sequences are SGHRS and YFSETQ. Trimming cost V 0 bases and J 4 bases; bases outside gene matches: 3. The CDR3 length is 15 residues. The DNA of the CDR3 is TGCGCCAGCAGCTTGGCTACAGGGGGGAATCAGCCCCAGCATTTT. Protein product: CASSLATGGNQPQHF.

The chain employs TRBV9 and TRBJ1-1; D may be TRBD1 (6 bases). V lost 3 bases and J lost 5, with 11 bases in between. CDR1 and CDR2 (germline): SGDLS, YYNGEE. This CDR3 has 13 residues. The DNA for the CDR3 is TGTGCCAGCAGCGCGACAGGTAAAACTGAAGCTTTCTTT. Translated: CASSATGKTEAFF.

The chain couples TRBV5-6 to TRBJ2-7; D possibly corresponds to TRBD1 (5 bases). This CDR3 comprises 13 residues. CDR1 is SGHDT and CDR2 is YYEEEE in the germline V gene. Trimming cost V 2 bases and J 4 bases, with 10 bases left between them. The CDR3 loop reads CASSLGAGYEQYF. As DNA, the CDR3 is TGTGCCAGCAGCTTAGGGGCAGGGTACGAGCAGTACTTC.

The chain links TRBV28 to TRBJ1-1; 8 bases align to TRBD1. V lost 3 bases and J lost 4; bases outside the gene matches: 13. Per germline, CDR1 MDHEN and CDR2 SYDVKM. The CDR3 extends over 17 amino acids. CDR3 coding DNA: TGTGCCAGCAGTTTTCTGAGGCAGGGGGCTCGGGGCACTGAAGCTTTCTTT. This translates into CASSFLRQGARGTEAFF.

The rearrangement joins TRBV5-5 to TRBJ1-6; D call uncertain. The CDR3 is 14 residues long. Germline assignment: CDR1 SGHKS and CDR2 YYEKEE (reference sequence). Trimming pared 4 bases from V and 9 bases from J, leaving 14 bases between. This chain's CDR3 is CASSLPLNGSPLHF. The CDR3 coding sequence is TGTGCCAGCAGCCTGCCACTGAACGGTTCACCCCTCCACTTT. The complete variable domain, with remaining parts taken from reference TRBV5-5 and TRBJ1-6, reads DAGVTQSPTHLIKTRGQQVTLRCSPISGHKSVSWYQQVLGQGPQFIFQYYEKEERGRGNFPDRFSARQFPNYSSELNVNALLLGDSALYLCASSLPLNGSPLHFGNGTRLTVT.

This clone was seen only a few times. This chain joins TRBV7-2 and TRBJ1-1; 7 bases match TRBD1. Germline V gene data show CDR1 as SGHTA and CDR2 as FQGNSA. The CDR3 length is 14 residues. With V trimmed by 0 bases and J by 6 bases, 4 bases remained unmatched. The CDR3 loop is CASSLAGTAPEAFF. The CDR3 DNA reads TGTGCCAGCAGCTTAGCCGGGACAGCTCCTGAAGCTTTCTTT.

The CDR3 nucleotides are TGTGCCAGCAGTTTACAACAGGGTATGGGACCCAACACTGAAGCTTTCTTT. Its protein product is CASSLQQGMGPNTEAFF. This chain links TRBV27 with TRBJ1-1; D is perhaps TRBD1 (6 bases). The V end lost 2 bases, the J end lost 2 bases, and 18 bases lay between the germline ends. There are 17 residues in the CDR3. Germline CDR1 is MNHEY and CDR2 is SMNVEV (reference sequence).

The V gene is TRBV29-1, the J gene TRBJ2-7; the match to TRBD2 covers 7 bases. The CDR3 is 16 residues long. Germline-derived CDR1 and CDR2 are SQVTM and ANQGSEA. V shed 4 bases, J shed 5 bases, and the junction held 17 bases outside the gene matches. This CDR3 is CSVVGVNPAGVHEQYF. The CDR3 DNA reads as TGCAGCGTTGTCGGCGTTAACCCCGCGGGAGTACACGAGCAGTACTTC.

The chain joins TRBV2 to TRBJ1-2; the match to TRBD1 covers 8 bases. The CDR3 covers 16 residues. V shed 8 bases and J 4 bases; nucleotides not matched to a gene: 15. Germline CDR1 SNHLY, CDR2 FYNNEI. CDR3 region: CASVEDVGQGAYGYTF. CDR3 coding DNA: TGTGCCAGCGTAGAGGACGTCGGGCAGGGGGCCTATGGCTACACCTTC.

The gene calls are TRBV29-1 and TRBJ2-5; 10 positions agree with TRBD2. The CDR3 contains 15 residues. Germline CDR1 SQVTM, CDR2 ANQGSEA. V trimming: 0 bases; J trimming: 4 bases; junction bases outside the gene matches: 5. The CDR3 reads CSVEDRPSGRETQYF. CDR3 nucleotides: TGCAGCGTTGAAGATCGGCCTAGCGGGAGAGAGACCCAGTACTTC.

This clone was seen more than once but under ten times. The gene calls are TRBV12-3 or TRBV12-4 and TRBJ2-2; perhaps TRBD2 as D (5 bases). V was clipped by 6 bases and J by 7 bases, with 12 bases between them. This CDR3 region has 13 residues. The CDR3 spells CASSPRGDGELFF. CDR3 coding DNA: TGTGCCAGCAGCCCCCGGGGTGACGGGGAGCTGTTTTTT.

This clone has a handful of counts. The V call is TRBV5-6, the J call TRBJ1-1; the D gene is possibly TRBD1 (5 bases). CDR1 is SGHDT, CDR2 YYEEEE, per germline. The CDR3 has 19 residues. Trimming took 3 bases from V and 1 from J, leaving 25 bases between them. As DNA, the CDR3 is TGTGCCAGCAGCTCCCGACTGGGGTGGAGGGGTATTGAGAACACTGAAGCTTTCTTT. As protein: CASSSRLGWRGIENTEAFF.

J is TRBJ2-2 and V is TRBV11-2; 11 bases map to TRBD2. With 4 bases clipped from V and 4 bases from J, the junction kept 11 bases outside the gene matches. The CDR3 has 18 amino acids. The germline gives CDR1 SGHAT, CDR2 FQNNGV. In DNA form, the CDR3 reads TGTGCCAGCAGCTGGATTAGCGGGGGGGCGATCGGCACCGGGGAGCTGTTTTTT. Amino acids: CASSWISGGAIGTGELFF.